What follows describes a single T cell receptor (beta chain). Its target is not known. This sample is part of a study of beta chain features in type 1 diabetes. Study-level information: All samples yielded 100 million to 140 million examined sorted cells. Broader study findings: Over-representation of high TCR-expressing cells was a possible consequence of cDNA sequencing. The study found that naive, central memory and Treg TCRB repertoires appeared more similar in patients than in healthy donors.

Sequenced material consisted of expressed TCRB transcripts (all of the isolated RNA was reverse transcribed). Produced via immunoSEQ multiplex PCR; TCRdb's table is partial and in-frame only. The sample includes hundreds of thousands of clones, 68% of them seen just once. V was cut by 0 bases and J by 7 bases, with 10 bases left in between. Germline V gene lookup returns CDR1 GTSNPN and CDR2 SVGIG (reference sequence). The CDR3 is 13 residues long. Every single donor gave one heparinised blood draw, and these averaged about 116 mL. The source of this sequence is a man aged 30-40 years in good health. V gene TRBV30 combines with J gene TRBJ2-1; D gene uncertain. Sequenced sample: naive CD4+ T cells from blood. CDR3 nucleotides: TGTGCCTGGAGTGTAGGTATTTTAAATGAGCAGTTCTTC. It encodes CAWSVGILNEQFF.